A selection of T cell receptor beta chains follows, all from one sample in a study of regulatory T cells in long-lasting Graves disease. A single record per CDR3 protein comes from TCRdb applying MiXCR to the multiplex PCR reads. This table holds 500,000 or so distinct CDR3 sequences, 14% found once. These data were likewise used in another study, on T cells in Graves' hyperthyroidism and ophthalmopathy.

The sample consisted of peripheral blood mononuclear cells (PBMCs), taken at new diagnosis, from a patient treated with antithyroid drugs. All receptors derive from a woman aged 45-65 years with Graves disease. The CDR3 runs from the conserved cysteine through the conserved F or W. Each record gives: CDR3 length, D gene, V gene, clone size, J gene, CDR3 protein, CDR3 DNA. The D gene is left open where the match is weak. Size is omitted from some rows. Given values are once, few, many or a class for expanded clones.

cdr3_length: 13; d_call: -; v_call: TRBV30; clone_size: many; j_call: TRBJ1-1; cdr3_aa: CAWVLPGNTEAFF; cdr3_nt: TGTGCCTGGGTGCTACCAGGTAACACTGAAGCTTTCTTT
cdr3_length: 15; d_call: TRBD1; v_call: TRBV5-1; clone_size: few; j_call: TRBJ2-7; cdr3_aa: CASSRGTGGSNEQYF; cdr3_nt: TGCGCCAGCAGCCGCGGGACAGGGGGTTCTAACGAGCAGTACTTC
cdr3_length: 18; d_call: TRBD1; v_call: TRBV9; clone_size: few; j_call: TRBJ1-3; cdr3_aa: CASSESGTGFNSGNTIYF; cdr3_nt: TGTGCCAGCAGCGAGTCCGGGACAGGTTTTAACTCTGGAAACACCATATATTTT
cdr3_length: 16; d_call: TRBD1; v_call: TRBV10-1; clone_size: many; j_call: TRBJ2-2; cdr3_aa: CASGLDRGRETGELFF; cdr3_nt: TGCGCCAGCGGCCTAGACAGGGGACGGGAAACCGGGGAGCTGTTTTTT
cdr3_length: 13; d_call: TRBD2; v_call: TRBV12-3/TRBV12-4; clone_size: many; j_call: TRBJ2-7; cdr3_aa: CASSPGLALEQYF; cdr3_nt: TGTGCCAGCAGTCCGGGACTAGCTCTCGAGCAGTACTTC
cdr3_length: 15; d_call: -; v_call: TRBV7-9; clone_size: -; j_call: TRBJ2-2; cdr3_aa: CASSLYRDGTGELFF; cdr3_nt: TGTGCCAGCAGCTTATACAGGGATGGAACCGGGGAGCTGTTTTTT
cdr3_length: 13; d_call: -; v_call: TRBV30; clone_size: many; j_call: TRBJ1-1; cdr3_aa: CAWSMASNTEAFF; cdr3_nt: TGTGCCTGGAGTATGGCGTCGAACACTGAAGCTTTCTTT
cdr3_length: 13; d_call: TRBD2; v_call: TRBV20-1; clone_size: -; j_call: TRBJ2-7; cdr3_aa: CSAEGLAISEQYF; cdr3_nt: TGCAGTGCGGAGGGACTAGCGATTAGCGAGCAGTACTTC
cdr3_length: 14; d_call: -; v_call: TRBV3-1; clone_size: many; j_call: TRBJ1-2; cdr3_aa: CASSQTRLHYGYTF; cdr3_nt: TGTGCCAGCAGCCAAACTAGGCTCCACTATGGCTACACCTTC
cdr3_length: 18; d_call: TRBD2; v_call: TRBV3-1; clone_size: -; j_call: TRBJ2-5; cdr3_aa: CASSHLGLAGVGQETQYF; cdr3_nt: TGTGCCAGCAGCCACCTGGGACTAGCGGGAGTAGGACAAGAGACCCAGTACTTC
cdr3_length: 15; d_call: -; v_call: TRBV2; clone_size: many; j_call: TRBJ2-6; cdr3_aa: CASHPPEAGANVLTF; cdr3_nt: TGTGCCAGTCACCCCCCCGAGGCTGGGGCCAACGTCCTGACTTTC
cdr3_length: 19; d_call: TRBD2; v_call: TRBV5-5; clone_size: few; j_call: TRBJ2-1; cdr3_aa: CASSSLTGGLADTYNEQFF; cdr3_nt: TGTGCCAGCAGCTCCCTCACCGGTGGACTAGCCGATACCTACAATGAGCAGTTCTTC
cdr3_length: 13; d_call: -; v_call: TRBV19; clone_size: -; j_call: TRBJ1-5; cdr3_aa: CASSGRRNQPQHF; cdr3_nt: TGTGCCAGTAGCGGCAGGCGCAATCAGCCCCAGCATTTT
cdr3_length: 14; d_call: -; v_call: TRBV24-1; clone_size: -; j_call: TRBJ2-1; cdr3_aa: CATSVASDYNEQFF; cdr3_nt: TGTGCCACCAGTGTTGCTAGCGACTACAATGAGCAGTTCTTC
cdr3_length: 13; d_call: TRBD1; v_call: TRBV28; clone_size: many; j_call: TRBJ1-2; cdr3_aa: CASVTTGEVGYTF; cdr3_nt: TGTGCCAGCGTAACCACAGGGGAGGTAGGCTACACCTTC
cdr3_length: 12; d_call: -; v_call: TRBV29-1; clone_size: few; j_call: TRBJ2-2; cdr3_aa: CSALSAGGELFF; cdr3_nt: TGCAGCGCCCTATCGGCGGGCGGGGAGCTGTTTTTT
cdr3_length: 16; d_call: TRBD2; v_call: TRBV7-9; clone_size: -; j_call: TRBJ2-3; cdr3_aa: CASSARLAGVEDTQYF; cdr3_nt: TGTGCCAGCAGCGCCAGACTAGCGGGAGTTGAGGATACGCAGTATTTT
cdr3_length: 14; d_call: -; v_call: TRBV16; clone_size: many; j_call: TRBJ1-1; cdr3_aa: CASSQSRENTEAFF; cdr3_nt: TGTGCCAGCAGCCAATCCAGGGAGAACACTGAAGCTTTCTTT
cdr3_length: 17; d_call: TRBD1; v_call: TRBV10-3; clone_size: many; j_call: TRBJ2-3; cdr3_aa: CAISDSGTGGATDTQYF; cdr3_nt: TGTGCCATCAGTGATTCAGGGACAGGGGGTGCAACAGATACGCAGTATTTT
cdr3_length: 13; d_call: -; v_call: TRBV7-9; clone_size: many; j_call: TRBJ2-3; cdr3_aa: CASSPEGGDTQYF; cdr3_nt: TGTGCCAGCAGCCCAGAGGGTGGTGATACGCAGTATTTT
cdr3_length: 17; d_call: -; v_call: TRBV28; clone_size: few; j_call: TRBJ2-5; cdr3_aa: CASSSSMTGVGQETQYF; cdr3_nt: TGTGCCAGCAGTTCCTCCATGACAGGTGTGGGGCAAGAGACCCAGTACTTC
cdr3_length: 17; d_call: -; v_call: TRBV6-4; clone_size: few; j_call: TRBJ1-2; cdr3_aa: CATQTAGAHEPNYGYTF; cdr3_nt: TGTGCCACACAAACAGCTGGAGCACACGAACCTAACTATGGCTACACCTTC
cdr3_length: 16; d_call: -; v_call: TRBV10-3; clone_size: many; j_call: TRBJ2-1; cdr3_aa: CAISEGRIGPLNEQFF; cdr3_nt: TGTGCCATCAGTGAGGGTCGGATAGGTCCTTTGAATGAGCAGTTCTTC
cdr3_length: 14; d_call: -; v_call: TRBV4-1; clone_size: many; j_call: TRBJ2-1; cdr3_aa: CASSQGGYRTEQFF; cdr3_nt: TGCGCCAGCAGCCAGGGGGGCTACCGGACGGAGCAGTTCTTC
cdr3_length: 16; d_call: TRBD2; v_call: TRBV18; clone_size: few; j_call: TRBJ2-5; cdr3_aa: CASSPASGYAGETQYF; cdr3_nt: TGTGCCAGCTCACCCGCTAGCGGATATGCCGGGGAGACCCAGTACTTC
cdr3_length: 15; d_call: TRBD1; v_call: TRBV12-3/TRBV12-4; clone_size: -; j_call: TRBJ2-1; cdr3_aa: CASSQLGQAFNEQFF; cdr3_nt: TGTGCCAGCAGTCAGCTCGGACAGGCCTTCAATGAGCAGTTCTTC
cdr3_length: 16; d_call: -; v_call: TRBV19; clone_size: many; j_call: TRBJ1-5; cdr3_aa: CASSIWGAGNNQPQHF; cdr3_nt: TGTGCCAGTAGTATATGGGGGGCAGGGAACAATCAGCCCCAGCATTTT
cdr3_length: 14; d_call: TRBD1; v_call: TRBV10-3; clone_size: few; j_call: TRBJ1-1; cdr3_aa: CAISGDDRGTEAFF; cdr3_nt: TGTGCCATCAGTGGAGACGACAGGGGCACTGAAGCTTTCTTT
cdr3_length: 14; d_call: -; v_call: TRBV27; clone_size: many; j_call: TRBJ2-3; cdr3_aa: CASSLWGSSDTQYF; cdr3_nt: TGTGCCAGCAGTTTATGGGGCAGTTCAGATACGCAGTATTTT
cdr3_length: 16; d_call: TRBD1; v_call: TRBV12-3/TRBV12-4; clone_size: -; j_call: TRBJ1-2; cdr3_aa: CASSLAGQTANYGYTF; cdr3_nt: TGTGCCAGCAGTTTAGCGGGACAGACAGCTAACTATGGCTACACCTTC
cdr3_length: 16; d_call: TRBD1; v_call: TRBV7-9; clone_size: many; j_call: TRBJ1-4; cdr3_aa: CASSRTDRGRWEKLFF; cdr3_nt: TGTGCCAGCAGCAGGACGGACAGGGGGCGGTGGGAAAAACTGTTTTTT
cdr3_length: 13; d_call: -; v_call: TRBV7-2; clone_size: many; j_call: TRBJ1-1; cdr3_aa: CASSPYRTTEAFF; cdr3_nt: TGTGCCAGCAGCCCCTACCGGACGACTGAAGCTTTCTTT
cdr3_length: 11; d_call: -; v_call: TRBV2; clone_size: many; j_call: TRBJ2-7; cdr3_aa: CASSEGHEQYF; cdr3_nt: TGTGCCAGCAGTGAAGGCCACGAGCAGTACTTC
cdr3_length: 19; d_call: TRBD2; v_call: TRBV7-9; clone_size: many; j_call: TRBJ2-2; cdr3_aa: CASPRVRLAGPHNTGELFF; cdr3_nt: TGTGCCAGCCCACGGGTTCGACTAGCGGGTCCACATAACACCGGGGAGCTGTTTTTT
cdr3_length: 15; d_call: -; v_call: TRBV15; clone_size: many; j_call: TRBJ1-1; cdr3_aa: CATSHFGGAVTEAFF; cdr3_nt: TGTGCCACCAGCCATTTCGGGGGCGCGGTAACTGAAGCTTTCTTT
cdr3_length: 14; d_call: TRBD1; v_call: TRBV25-1; clone_size: many; j_call: TRBJ1-1; cdr3_aa: CASGDRGRNTEAFF; cdr3_nt: TGTGCCAGCGGGGACAGGGGGCGGAACACTGAAGCTTTCTTT
cdr3_length: 14; d_call: TRBD1; v_call: TRBV4-2; clone_size: -; j_call: TRBJ1-1; cdr3_aa: CASSSHRGTTEAFF; cdr3_nt: TGTGCCAGCAGCAGCCACAGGGGGACGACTGAAGCTTTCTTT
cdr3_length: 13; d_call: TRBD1; v_call: TRBV11-2; clone_size: many; j_call: TRBJ1-2; cdr3_aa: CASSADRDEGYTF; cdr3_nt: TGTGCCAGCAGCGCAGACAGGGACGAAGGCTACACCTTC
cdr3_length: 14; d_call: -; v_call: TRBV7-2; clone_size: -; j_call: TRBJ2-5; cdr3_aa: CASSSAWGQETQYF; cdr3_nt: TGTGCCAGCAGCTCAGCGTGGGGGCAAGAGACCCAGTACTTC
cdr3_length: 17; d_call: TRBD1; v_call: TRBV4-1; clone_size: few; j_call: TRBJ1-2; cdr3_aa: CASSQTTTGTGIYGYTF; cdr3_nt: TGCGCCAGCAGCCAAACCACGACCGGGACAGGGATCTATGGCTACACCTTC
cdr3_length: 16; d_call: TRBD2; v_call: TRBV2; clone_size: -; j_call: TRBJ2-7; cdr3_aa: CASFFWRLAGLYEQYF; cdr3_nt: TGTGCCAGCTTCTTCTGGAGACTAGCGGGACTCTACGAGCAGTACTTC
cdr3_length: 15; d_call: TRBD1; v_call: TRBV10-1; clone_size: many; j_call: TRBJ1-4; cdr3_aa: CASSERDRHNEKLFF; cdr3_nt: TGCGCCAGCAGTGAGCGGGACAGACATAATGAAAAACTGTTTTTT
cdr3_length: 13; d_call: -; v_call: TRBV18; clone_size: few; j_call: TRBJ2-2; cdr3_aa: CASSPSQTGELFF; cdr3_nt: TGTGCCAGCTCACCTTCCCAGACCGGGGAGCTGTTTTTT
cdr3_length: 16; d_call: -; v_call: TRBV6-5; clone_size: many; j_call: TRBJ2-5; cdr3_aa: CASSYFFLGFQETQYF; cdr3_nt: TGTGCCAGCAGTTATTTTTTTTTAGGTTTTCAAGAGACCCAGTACTTC
cdr3_length: 15; d_call: -; v_call: TRBV29-1; clone_size: -; j_call: TRBJ1-2; cdr3_aa: CSVEGLLAFNYGYTF; cdr3_nt: TGCAGCGTAGAGGGCCTCCTGGCCTTTAACTATGGCTACACCTTC